This TCR beta chain was identified during a study of cytomegalovirus exposure and HLA in healthy donors. Study background: Approximately 85 million unique TCRs from HLA-typed donors made up an early data release. Study conclusions and caveats: Cytomegalovirus association was listed for about 150 TCR beta chains. In most subjects, TCR beta sequences reportedly gave accurate predictions of HLA-A and HLA-B alleles.

Comments on this clone: The antigen is not known. Germline and junction disagree at one end, which may indicate a read error.

PCR amplification relied on 60 Vbeta primers (plus 13 Jbeta primers). Profiled with immunoSEQ multiplex PCR; TCRdb holds only in-frame clones, not every one. The data contain 100,000 to 150,000 clones, roughly 75% of them singletons. The V gene's germline CDR1 is SEHNR and CDR2 FQNEAQ (reference sequence). This CDR3 has 16 amino acids. This clonotype was sampled from a female donor in good health and CMV-seronegative. The chain has TRBV7-9 and TRBJ2-1, with TRBD2 as a possible D gene (7 bases). The sample consisted of PBMCs. CDR3 loop: CSSSSKGTGGINEQFF. The DNA of the CDR3 is TGTTCCAGCAGCTCCAAGGGGACGGGGGGCATCAATGAGCAGTTCTTC.